There are many counts of the clone carrying this T cell receptor beta chain. Its target is unknown. This CDR3 has 14 amino acids. The germline V and J ends were trimmed by 5 bases and 2 bases, with 11 bases remaining between them. The data originate from a study of T-cell memory formation after mild COVID-19. In the study overall: Largely donor-specific TCR clusters were found. Findings and caveats of the study: Day 15 to 85 contracting clones showed balanced CD4/CD8; later expanders leaned CD4+.

Amplification by 5'RACE using constant-segment primers produced TCR alpha and TCR beta cDNA libraries that carried sample barcodes and UMIs. TCRdb redid the calling of the 5' RACE reads with MiXCR, one entry per CDR3 protein. Among about 440,000 distinct CDR3 sequences listed, 15% to 25% were seen once. Sequenced: PBMCs or a T cell subset sorted from them (not recorded which). The J gene is TRBJ2-3, the V gene TRBV12-3 or TRBV12-4; D possibly matches TRBD1 or TRBD2 (5 bases each). The receptor comes from an adult woman who had mild COVID-19 (a few samples of this study predate the infection). Cell type and time point are not known. In DNA form, the CDR3 reads TGTGCCAGCAGTCTCGGGGACGTCACAGATACGCAGTATTTT. This sequence encodes CASSLGDVTDTQYF.